These 19 T cell receptor beta chains share one sample of origin, sequenced in a study of T cell changes during pregnancy in multiple sclerosis (dated by TCRdb to between 2018 and 2021). The library was obtained by the immunoSEQ multiplex PCR assay. TCRdb carries this immuneACCESS record with in-frame sequences only. Its versions omit some clonotypes, under half of them owing to an unresolved V gene in the studies checked, with the rest unexplained. This sample holds 70,000 or so clones; 92% were observed only once. The top ten constitute about 0.27% of the sample. The material sequenced was CD4+ T cells from peripheral blood mononuclear cells, taken after pregnancy. The receptors derive from a female donor with multiple sclerosis, enrolled in a pregnancy study.

V usage is TRBV7-9 and J usage is TRBJ2-3; 15 bases match TRBD2. The CDR3 sequence is 16 residues long. The V and J ends lost 4 bases and 6 bases, in that order; junction bases with no gene match: 5. From germline, CDR1 is SEHNR and CDR2 FQNEAQ (reference sequence). CDR3 amino acids: CASSYGLAGGLDTQYF. The CDR3 DNA sequence: TGTGCCAGCAGCTATGGACTAGCGGGAGGGTTGGATACGCAGTATTTT.

This chain connects TRBV27 to TRBJ1-6, with 8 bases aligning to TRBD1. CDR1 and CDR2 from the germline V gene are MNHEY and SMNVEV (reference sequence). V trimming: 6 bases; J trimming: 10 bases; junction bases outside the gene matches: 5. The CDR3 sequence is 13 residues long. In DNA, the CDR3 is TGTGCCAGCAGAGACAGGGGCCGGTCACCCCTCCACTTT. This codes for CASRDRGRSPLHF.

The rearrangement uses TRBV6-5 and TRBJ1-1, with 8 bases lining up with TRBD1. CDR1 and CDR2 from the germline V gene are MNHEY and SVGAGI. The CDR3 consists of 14 residues. Germline trimming cut 2 bases from V and 5 bases from J; bases unmatched to any gene: 4. The CDR3 DNA sequence: TGTGCCAGCAGTTACCAGGGGGCAGGGACTGAAGCTTTCTTT. Protein: CASSYQGAGTEAFF.

The chain links TRBV7-2 to TRBJ2-7; D gene ambiguous. This CDR3 spans 11 amino acids. The germline gives CDR1 SGHTA, CDR2 FQGNSA. V lost 2 bases, J lost 6 bases, and 5 bases lay in between. CDR3 region: CASSLRVEQYF. The DNA of the CDR3 is TGTGCCAGCAGCTTACGGGTCGAGCAGTACTTC.

The CDR3 reads CASSVIGTGFYGYTF. CDR3 DNA: TGTGCCAGCAGCGTAATCGGGACAGGGTTTTATGGCTACACCTTC. The chain joins TRBV9 to TRBJ1-2, with 9 bases lining up with TRBD1. There are 15 residues in the CDR3. Germline assignment: CDR1 SGDLS and CDR2 YYNGEE. With V trimmed by 1 base and J by 5 bases, 6 bases remained unmatched.

The chain has TRBV10-3 and TRBJ1-5; D unclear. Deletions cut 5 bases from V and 3 bases from J, with 14 bases between. Germline V gene sequence: CDR1 ENHRY, CDR2 SYGVKD. The CDR3 runs 15 residues. As DNA, the CDR3 is TGTGCCATCAGTCCAGGACTGAACTTCAATCAGCCCCAGCATTTT. Encoded protein: CAISPGLNFNQPQHF.

This chain joins TRBV7-9 and TRBJ2-1; no clear D. Trimming took off 2 bases at V and 1 base at J, with 6 bases between the two ends. The CDR3 length is 14 residues. The germline CDR1 and CDR2 sequences are SEHNR and FQNEAQ (reference sequence). CDR3 protein: CASSLLGSYNEQFF. As DNA, the CDR3 is TGTGCCAGCAGCTTACTCGGGTCCTACAATGAGCAGTTCTTC.

The rearrangement links TRBV29-1 to TRBJ1-2; 9 bases agree with TRBD1. Germline CDR1 SQVTM, CDR2 ANQGSEA. CDR3 size: 11 residues. V was clipped by 8 bases and J by 8 bases; unmatched bases: 6. CDR3 protein: CSTRQGEGYTF. In nucleotides, the CDR3 is TGCAGCACCCGACAGGGGGAAGGCTACACCTTC.

The genes are TRBV10-3 and TRBJ2-3, with a weak D call TRBD1 (6 bases). CDR3 length equals 15 residues. V was cut by 2 bases and J by 2 bases, with 11 bases left in between. The V gene's germline CDR1 is ENHRY and CDR2 SYGVKD. CDR3 in DNA: TGTGCCATCAGTGAGCCCCGGGACACCACAGATACGCAGTATTTT. Amino acid sequence: CAISEPRDTTDTQYF.

The chain carries TRBV7-9 and TRBJ1-5; maybe TRBD1 (5 bases). Trimming removed 5 bases at V and 2 bases at J, with 10 bases between. Germline CDR1 is SEHNR and CDR2 is FQNEAQ (reference sequence). The CDR3 is made up of 14 amino acids. CDR3 sequence: CASSPGGGNQPQHF. The CDR3 DNA sequence: TGTGCCAGCAGCCCGGGGGGGGGCAATCAGCCCCAGCATTTT.

The J gene is TRBJ1-3, the V gene TRBV6-5; D perhaps matches TRBD1 (5 bases). CDR3 length: 14 residues. V was cut by 7 bases and J by 1 base, with 11 bases left in between. Germline CDR1 MNHEY, CDR2 SVGAGI. In nucleotides, the CDR3 is TGTGCCAGCACTCTTGGGGGGTCTGGAAACACCATATATTTT. It specifies CASTLGGSGNTIYF.

The V call is TRBV6-1, the J call TRBJ2-7; 10 bases are a match to TRBD1. The CDR3 is 13 residues long. The germline V gene has CDR1 MNHNS and CDR2 SASEGT. V lost 8 bases to trimming and J lost 3 bases; unmatched junction nucleotides: 4. CDR3 region: CASGGDRGYEQYF. As DNA, the CDR3 is TGTGCCAGCGGGGGGGACAGGGGCTACGAGCAGTACTTC.

V usage is TRBV27 and J usage is TRBJ1-1; unclear D gene. Germline CDR1 is MNHEY and CDR2 is SMNVEV (reference sequence). CDR3 length: 13 amino acids. V gave up 2 bases and J gave up 4 bases, with 8 bases separating them. The chain's CDR3 is CASSLPGSTEAFF. CDR3 in DNA: TGTGCCAGCAGTTTACCGGGGAGCACTGAAGCTTTCTTT.

J is TRBJ2-3 and V is TRBV7-3; a weak D match, TRBD2 (7 bases). The CDR3 extends over 16 amino acids. Looked up from germline, CDR1 is SGHTA and CDR2 is FQGTGA. The ends were cut back, 6 bases at V and 4 bases at J, with 20 bases in the middle. CDR3 nucleotide sequence: TGTGCCAGCAGTCGAGAGGGGGGGACTCCCGCAGATACGCAGTATTTT. Protein product: CASSREGGTPADTQYF.

V is TRBV6-5 and J is TRBJ1-2; 7 nucleotides line up with TRBD1. The germline gives CDR1 MNHEY, CDR2 SVGAGI. There are 12 residues in the CDR3. V dropped 6 bases and J dropped 8; count of bases not matched to a gene: 6. The CDR3 region is CASSRQGGGYTF. The CDR3 DNA reads as TGTGCCAGCAGCAGACAGGGTGGAGGCTACACCTTC.

This rearrangement joins TRBV5-1 to TRBJ1-2, with 10 bases lining up with TRBD1. V shed 4 bases and J 6 bases; nucleotides not matched to a gene: 6. CDR3 size: 14 residues. Germline lookup yields CDR1 SGHRS and CDR2 YFSETQ. The CDR3 region is CASSAGQGIDGYTF. Here the CDR3 DNA reads TGCGCCAGCAGCGCGGGACAGGGGATCGATGGCTACACCTTC.

The rearrangement uses TRBV5-1 and TRBJ2-1; a possible D gene is TRBD2 (6 bases). The germline V gene encodes CDR1 SGHRS and CDR2 YFSETQ. There are 14 residues in the CDR3. With 4 bases removed from V and 5 bases from J, the gap between germline ends came to 13 bases. CDR3 amino acids: CASSVGGENNEQFF. CDR3 DNA: TGCGCCAGCAGCGTGGGGGGAGAGAACAATGAGCAGTTCTTC.

The V call is TRBV2, the J call TRBJ2-7; 13 positions agree with TRBD2. This CDR3 has 15 residues. V shed 5 bases and J 7 bases; nucleotides not matched to a gene: 8. Germline CDR1 SNHLY, CDR2 FYNNEI. The CDR3 region has the DNA TGTGCCAGCAGTTCGGGACTAGCGGGATTAGGGGAGCAGTACTTC. Translating gives CASSSGLAGLGEQYF.

The V and J genes are TRBV25-1 and TRBJ2-5; weak D call: TRBD2 (5 bases). CDR1 is MGHDK, CDR2 SYGVNS, per germline. Trimming stripped 6 bases from V and 4 bases from J, with 15 bases between. CDR3 size: 14 residues. The CDR3 coding sequence is TGTGCCAGCAGCGCTAGCCTTTATTCAGAGACCCAGTACTTC. This sequence encodes CASSASLYSETQYF.